The 22 T cell receptor beta chains presented below share a single source sample, sequenced in a study of T cells after yellow fever vaccination. MiXCR, run by TCRdb on the 5' RACE reads, gives a single entry per CDR3 protein. The table includes 500,000 to 650,000 distinct CDR3 sequences, less than 20% detected once. Here the sequenced sample was PBMCs, taken less than 6 days after the first yellow fever vaccination. These receptors were taken from a man aged 18 to 29 who received the YFV17D yellow fever vaccine.

This clonotype was picked up a small number of times. The chain recombines TRBV5-1 with TRBJ1-2; D not resolved. This CDR3 has 13 residues. Germline assignment: CDR1 SGHRS and CDR2 YFSETQ. The ends were cut back, 1 base at V and 0 bases at J, with 4 bases in the middle. The CDR3, as DNA: TGCGCCAGCAGCTTGCCCACTAACTATGGCTACACCTTC. This encodes CASSLPTNYGYTF.

This chain uses TRBV7-2 with TRBJ2-3, with TRBD2 matching over 9 bases. CDR3 length: 17 residues. The V and J ends lost 0 bases and 0 bases, in that order; junction bases with no gene match: 4. Germline V lookup: CDR1 SGHTA, CDR2 FQGNSA. This CDR3 reads CASSLAASGVSTDTQYF. The CDR3 DNA sequence: TGTGCCAGCAGCTTAGCGGCTAGCGGGGTTAGCACAGATACGCAGTATTTT.

This clonotype was observed a few times. The chain recombines TRBV4-1 with TRBJ1-5; TRBD1 aligns across 7 bases. The germline V gene encodes CDR1 MGHRA and CDR2 YSYEKL. The ends lost 1 base at V and 0 bases at J; junction bases unmatched: 6. CDR3 size: 17 residues. This chain's CDR3 is CASSQGGTEPSNQPQHF. For the CDR3, the DNA is TGCGCCAGCAGCCAAGGTGGGACAGAGCCTAGCAATCAGCCCCAGCATTTT.

In its sample, this clonotype was seen a few times. The genes are TRBV15 and TRBJ1-5, with 9 bases fitting TRBD1. The germline gives CDR1 LNHNV, CDR2 YYDKDF (reference sequence). Unmatched junction bases numbered 12, after V lost 0 bases and J lost 6 bases. The CDR3 extends over 18 amino acids. The CDR3 sequence: CATSRDHGTGRRGQPQHF. CDR3 DNA sequence: TGTGCCACCAGCAGAGATCACGGGACAGGGAGAAGAGGTCAGCCCCAGCATTTT.

This clonotype was counted between two and nine times. The rearrangement joins TRBV10-2 to TRBJ2-7; no clear D gene. V gave up 8 bases and J gave up 1 base, with 21 bases separating them. The CDR3 totals 16 residues. The germline V gene encodes CDR1 WSHSY and CDR2 SAAADI. The CDR3 loop is CASFPRQYIPSYEQYF. The CDR3 region has the DNA TGCGCCAGCTTTCCCCGCCAGTACATCCCGTCCTACGAGCAGTACTTC.

This clonotype has a count of ten or more. The rearrangement joins TRBV5-1 to TRBJ1-5; 11 bases are a match to TRBD1. CDR1 is SGHRS, CDR2 YFSETQ, per germline. After removal of 4 bases from V and 1 base from J, the junction contained 4 bases not matched to a gene. CDR3 length: 16 amino acids. The CDR3 region is CASSEGTGGSNQPQHF. The CDR3 nucleotides are TGCGCCAGCAGCGAAGGGACAGGGGGGAGCAATCAGCCCCAGCATTTT.

The CDR3 DNA is TGTGCCAGCAGCGTTAGCGGGGGAGAAGAGACCCAGTACTTC. It codes for CASSVSGGEETQYF. This chain connects TRBV9 to TRBJ2-5; the match to TRBD2 covers 9 bases. CDR1 and CDR2 from the germline V gene are SGDLS and YYNGEE. The CDR3 length is 14 residues. The trim removed 2 bases at V and 3 bases at J, leaving 2 bases unmatched.

This clonotype was seen repeatedly, ten times or more. The J gene is TRBJ1-2, the V gene TRBV10-3, with D perhaps matching TRBD1 (5 bases). Trimming removed 4 bases from V and 2 bases from J, with 20 bases in between. This CDR3 contains 17 residues. The V gene's germline CDR1 is ENHRY and CDR2 SYGVKD. The CDR3 reads CAISGAGPLPLNYGYTF. The DNA of the CDR3 is TGTGCCATCAGTGGGGCAGGGCCCTTGCCACTCAACTATGGCTACACCTTC.

This clonotype was counted many times. The gene calls are TRBV5-1 and TRBJ2-1, with 7 bases matching TRBD2. The germline V gene encodes CDR1 SGHRS and CDR2 YFSETQ. With V trimmed by 1 base and J by 8 bases, 3 bases remained unmatched. The CDR3 consists of 13 residues. CDR3: CASSLKRDYEQFF. CDR3 nucleotide sequence: TGCGCCAGCAGCTTGAAGCGGGACTATGAGCAGTTCTTC.

The chain carries TRBV27 and TRBJ2-2, with D possibly TRBD2 on 5 matching bases. The CDR3 has 15 residues. Germline CDR1 MNHEY, CDR2 SMNVEV (reference sequence). V shed 6 bases and J shed 6 bases, with 17 bases lying between them. In DNA form, the CDR3 reads TGTGCCAGCAGACCCTTATCCGGGGAATCCGGGGAGCTGTTTTTT. This codes for CASRPLSGESGELFF.

The gene calls are TRBV6-5 and TRBJ1-1; TRBD1 might be the D (5 bases). V gave up 4 bases and J gave up 1 base, with 13 bases separating them. The CDR3 is 15 residues long. Germline lookup yields CDR1 MNHEY and CDR2 SVGAGI. The chain's CDR3 is CASSSAGTENTEAFF. The CDR3 region has the DNA TGTGCCAGCAGTTCCGCCGGGACGGAGAACACTGAAGCTTTCTTT.

Only a few counts were recorded for this clonotype. The V gene is TRBV6-1, the J gene TRBJ2-3, with 11 bases aligning to TRBD1. Germline V gene lookup returns CDR1 MNHNS and CDR2 SASEGT. Germline trimming cut 3 bases from V and 4 bases from J; bases unmatched to any gene: 15. There are 19 residues in the CDR3. As DNA, the CDR3 is TGTGCCAGCAGTGATGCTGGGGGACGGACAGGGGGCCGGGCAGATACGCAGTATTTT. It yields the protein CASSDAGGRTGGRADTQYF.

This clonotype turned up a few times. V gene TRBV7-2 combines with J gene TRBJ2-7; TRBD1 agrees at 9 bases. V dropped 2 bases and J dropped 4; count of bases not matched to a gene: 6. This CDR3 comprises 15 residues. Germline V gene sequence: CDR1 SGHTA, CDR2 FQGNSA. The CDR3 DNA is TGTGCCAGCAGCTTAACCGGGACAGGGCGATACGAGCAGTACGTC. Amino acids: CASSLTGTGRYEQYV.

This clonotype was found a few times. The chain recombines TRBV19 with TRBJ1-1, with D possibly TRBD1 on 6 matching bases. The CDR3 runs to 14 residues. The germline CDR1 and CDR2 sequences are LNHDA and SQIVND (reference sequence). Trimming took 3 bases from V and 2 from J, leaving 10 bases between them. In nucleotides, the CDR3 is TGTGCCAGTAGTATCGGGGGGGCCAACACTGAAGCTTTCTTT. Its translation: CASSIGGANTEAFF.

The CDR3 region is CAIRGQGNQPQHF. CDR3 DNA sequence: TGTGCCATCAGGGGACAGGGCAATCAGCCCCAGCATTTT. The rearrangement joins TRBV10-3 to TRBJ1-5; 8 nucleotides line up with TRBD1. The CDR3 has 13 residues. Losses at the gene ends were 6 bases for V and 2 bases for J; bases not matched to a gene: 0. Germline CDR1 and CDR2: ENHRY and SYGVKD.

The rearrangement joins TRBV18 to TRBJ1-2; 11 bases are shared with TRBD1. The length of the CDR3 is 15 residues. CDR1 and CDR2 (germline): KGHSH, LQKENI. The V segment lost 5 bases and the J segment 4 bases; nucleotides outside the gene matches: 6. The CDR3 nucleotides read TGTGCCAGCTCAGGACAGGGGGCCGTTTCCTATGGCTACACCTTC. Residues: CASSGQGAVSYGYTF.

The chain carries TRBV7-6 and TRBJ2-2, with TRBD1 matching 8 bases. V dropped 5 bases and J dropped 0; count of bases not matched to a gene: 5. The length of the CDR3 is 16 residues. The germline CDR1 and CDR2 sequences are SGHVS and FNYEAQ. The CDR3 is CASSLPGQANTGELFF. In DNA, the CDR3 is TGTGCCAGCAGCCTGCCGGGACAGGCGAACACCGGGGAGCTGTTTTTT.

The chain recombines TRBV11-2 with TRBJ2-3; possible D gene TRBD1, 5 bases. This CDR3 spans 15 amino acids. From germline, CDR1 is SGHAT and CDR2 FQNNGV. V lost 3 bases, J lost 5 bases, and 15 bases lay in between. Here the CDR3 DNA reads TGTGCCAGCAGCTTTAGTACAAGGGGAAGAGATACGCAGTATTTT. Its protein is CASSFSTRGRDTQYF.

This chain connects TRBV5-1 to TRBJ2-3; possibly TRBD1 for D (5 bases). The CDR3 sequence is 18 residues long. V gave up 0 bases and J gave up 3 bases, with 20 bases separating them. From germline, CDR1 is SGHRS and CDR2 YFSETQ. The CDR3 sequence: CASSLAFYFQGRTDTQYF. CDR3 DNA sequence: TGCGCCAGCAGCTTGGCGTTCTACTTTCAGGGAAGGACAGATACGCAGTATTTT.

This sequence joins TRBV5-1 and TRBJ2-3; D call uncertain. CDR3 length: 13 amino acids. CDR1 and CDR2 from the germline V gene are SGHRS and YFSETQ. V dropped 0 bases and J dropped 4 bases, with 6 bases sitting between them. CDR3 in amino acids: CASSLAPADTQYF. CDR3 nucleotides: TGCGCCAGCAGCTTGGCCCCCGCAGATACGCAGTATTTT.

This clonotype was detected only once. The chain combines TRBV25-1 with TRBJ1-2; unclear D gene. V was cut by 4 bases and J by 4 bases, with 13 bases left in between. The CDR3 is 14 amino acids. In germline, CDR1 is MGHDK, CDR2 SYGVNS. Written as DNA, the CDR3 is TGTGCCAGCAGTGCCCAGATCGGCAGCTATGGCTACACCTTC. As protein: CASSAQIGSYGYTF.

A few counts support this clonotype. This sequence joins TRBV7-9 and TRBJ2-3, with TRBD2 matching 12 bases. The CDR3 spans 17 residues. Germline values: CDR1 SEHNR, CDR2 FQNEAQ (reference sequence). Trimming removed 0 bases from V and 4 bases from J; junction bases left unmatched: 5. In DNA form, the CDR3 reads TGTGCCAGCAGCTTAGCGCCGGGACTAGCGGGTTCAGATACGCAGTATTTT. It specifies CASSLAPGLAGSDTQYF. The full variable domain, its missing parts supplied by reference TRBV7-9 and TRBJ2-3, is DTGVSQNPRHKITKRGQNVTFRCDPISEHNRLYWYRQTLGQGPEFLTYFQNEAQLEKSRLLSDRFSAERPKGSFSTLEIQRTEQGDSAMYLCASSLAPGLAGSDTQYFGPGTRLTVL.